This is a list of T cell receptor beta chains from one sample in a study of blood T cell repertoires in COVID-19. Assay used: immunoSEQ multiplex PCR; TCRdb lists only in-frame clones, some missing. Seen here are about 99,000 clones, about 90% observed once, and the top ten hold 6.2%. Sequencing was performed on peripheral blood. All receptors come from a human donor in a cohort sampled during active COVID-19. Each CDR3 is given with its conserved first and last residue. A D gene is named only where the DNA matches it firmly. Only part of the rows carry a size: once, few, many, or a class if the clone is expanded.

J gene: TRBJ1-1; D gene: NA; V gene: TRBV7-3; clone size: NA; CDR3 DNA: TGTGCCAGCAGCTTATTTCCTAACACTGAAGCTTTCTTT; CDR3 protein: CASSLFPNTEAFF
J gene: TRBJ1-5; D gene: NA; V gene: TRBV2; clone size: few; CDR3 DNA: TGTGCCAGCAGTGATGGGAGGGGTACCAATCAGCCCCAGCATTTT; CDR3 protein: CASSDGRGTNQPQHF
J gene: TRBJ2-7; D gene: NA; V gene: TRBV28; clone size: NA; CDR3 DNA: TGTGCCAGCAGTTTCGGTGTTGGGCCTCTCTCCTACGAGCAGTACTTC; CDR3 protein: CASSFGVGPLSYEQYF
J gene: TRBJ2-3; D gene: TRBD2; V gene: TRBV5-1; clone size: NA; CDR3 DNA: TGCGCCAGCAGCTCGACTAGCGGGGGTGAGGCAGATACGCAGTATTTT; CDR3 protein: CASSSTSGGEADTQYF
J gene: TRBJ2-1; D gene: TRBD1; V gene: TRBV5-6; clone size: NA; CDR3 DNA: TGTGCCAGCAGCCCCCGGGACAGGGTTTACAATGAGCAGTTCTTC; CDR3 protein: CASSPRDRVYNEQFF
J gene: TRBJ2-3; D gene: TRBD2; V gene: TRBV25-1; clone size: NA; CDR3 DNA: TGTGCCAGCAGGCCAGCGGGGGGCCACACAGATACGCAGTATTTT; CDR3 protein: CASRPAGGHTDTQYF
J gene: TRBJ1-6; D gene: TRBD1; V gene: TRBV27; clone size: NA; CDR3 DNA: TGTGCCAGCAGGTCGGGACAGGGAAATTCACCCCTCCACTTT; CDR3 protein: CASRSGQGNSPLHF
J gene: TRBJ2-2; D gene: NA; V gene: TRBV28; clone size: NA; CDR3 DNA: TGTGCCAGCAGTTTATTAGGCGTGACAGGCACATACACCGGGGAGCTGTTTTTT; CDR3 protein: CASSLLGVTGTYTGELFF
J gene: TRBJ2-1; D gene: NA; V gene: TRBV2; clone size: NA; CDR3 DNA: TGTGCCAGCATTACCGGGACTTCAGGCTACAATGAGCAGTTCTTC; CDR3 protein: CASITGTSGYNEQFF
J gene: TRBJ2-3; D gene: NA; V gene: TRBV27; clone size: once; CDR3 DNA: TGTGCCAGCAGTGGGGACTTACGCGGGGAGCCCACAGATACGCAGTATTTT; CDR3 protein: CASSGDLRGEPTDTQYF
J gene: TRBJ2-5; D gene: TRBD1; V gene: TRBV7-8; clone size: NA; CDR3 DNA: TGTGCCAGCAGCTTCGCGGAAACTCGACAGGGCCTTCTTCCGGAGACCCAGTACTTC; CDR3 protein: CASSFAETRQGLLPETQYF
J gene: TRBJ2-1; D gene: TRBD2; V gene: TRBV19; clone size: NA; CDR3 DNA: TGTGCCAGTAGTAAAGGGCTAGCGGGGATTAATGAGCAGTTCTTC; CDR3 protein: CASSKGLAGINEQFF
J gene: TRBJ1-1; D gene: NA; V gene: TRBV7-9; clone size: NA; CDR3 DNA: TGTGCCAGCAGCTTGGGGCGGTTTGAAGCTTTCTTT; CDR3 protein: CASSLGRFEAFF
J gene: TRBJ2-2; D gene: NA; V gene: TRBV6-2/TRBV6-3; clone size: NA; CDR3 DNA: TGTGCCAGCAGTTACGTAGACACCGGGGAGCTGTTTTTT; CDR3 protein: CASSYVDTGELFF
J gene: TRBJ2-5; D gene: NA; V gene: TRBV19; clone size: NA; CDR3 DNA: TGTGCCAGTAGTGCCCGACGGGAAGAGACCCAGTACTTC; CDR3 protein: CASSARREETQYF
J gene: TRBJ1-2; D gene: NA; V gene: TRBV27; clone size: NA; CDR3 DNA: TGTGCCAGCAGTTATCAGGGGTGGGGTATGATGAATGGCTACACCTTC; CDR3 protein: CASSYQGWGMMNGYTF
J gene: TRBJ2-7; D gene: TRBD1; V gene: TRBV4-2; clone size: NA; CDR3 DNA: TGTGCCAGCAGTTCGACCTCCGGGACAGGGTTCCACGAGCAGTACTTC; CDR3 protein: CASSSTSGTGFHEQYF
J gene: TRBJ1-2; D gene: TRBD1; V gene: TRBV5-1; clone size: NA; CDR3 DNA: TGCGCCAGCAGCCCCGGACAGGGGTCTGGGTTTGGCTACACCTTC; CDR3 protein: CASSPGQGSGFGYTF
J gene: TRBJ2-5; D gene: TRBD2; V gene: TRBV9; clone size: NA; CDR3 DNA: TGTGCCAGCAGCACACACCCCCCGACTAGCGGGCGGTTGGAGACCCAGTACTTC; CDR3 protein: CASSTHPPTSGRLETQYF
J gene: TRBJ2-3; D gene: NA; V gene: TRBV25-1; clone size: NA; CDR3 DNA: TGTGCCAGCAGTGAAGGAAACGGTCTAGCCAGTTTCAGAGATACGCAGTATTTT; CDR3 protein: CASSEGNGLASFRDTQYF
J gene: TRBJ2-2; D gene: NA; V gene: TRBV14; clone size: NA; CDR3 DNA: TGTGCCAGCAGCCAACTTACTCGACCGGGGGCCGGGGAGCTGTTTTTT; CDR3 protein: CASSQLTRPGAGELFF
J gene: TRBJ2-2; D gene: NA; V gene: TRBV19; clone size: NA; CDR3 DNA: TGTGCCAGTAGGACCCGGACCAGGGACACCGGGGAGCTGTTTTTT; CDR3 protein: CASRTRTRDTGELFF
J gene: TRBJ1-4; D gene: NA; V gene: TRBV9; clone size: once; CDR3 DNA: TGTGCCAGCAGTCGGGGGGGAAATGAAAAACTGTTTTTT; CDR3 protein: CASSRGGNEKLFF
J gene: TRBJ2-7; D gene: NA; V gene: TRBV19; clone size: NA; CDR3 DNA: TGTGCCAGTGGAATCTCGGCGGGGACCGAGCAGTACTTC; CDR3 protein: CASGISAGTEQYF
J gene: TRBJ2-3; D gene: TRBD2; V gene: TRBV4-2; clone size: NA; CDR3 DNA: TGTGCCAGCAGCCAAAAACTAGCGGGGGGGCGAGGAACAGATACGCAGTATTTT; CDR3 protein: CASSQKLAGGRGTDTQYF
J gene: TRBJ1-4; D gene: NA; V gene: TRBV6-5; clone size: NA; CDR3 DNA: TGTGCCAGCAGTCTAGAGGGAGCTACTAATGAAAAACTGTTTTTT; CDR3 protein: CASSLEGATNEKLFF
J gene: TRBJ2-1; D gene: NA; V gene: TRBV19; clone size: NA; CDR3 DNA: TGTGCCAGTAGTTCAGCCGGGGATGAGCAGTTCTTC; CDR3 protein: CASSSAGDEQFF
J gene: TRBJ2-2; D gene: TRBD1; V gene: TRBV29-1; clone size: NA; CDR3 DNA: TGCAGCGTAGACACAGGGGGATGGACCGGGGAGCTGTTTTTT; CDR3 protein: CSVDTGGWTGELFF
J gene: TRBJ1-5; D gene: NA; V gene: TRBV19; clone size: NA; CDR3 DNA: TGTGCCAGTAGTATAACAGGATATCAGCCCCAGCATTTT; CDR3 protein: CASSITGYQPQHF
J gene: TRBJ2-2; D gene: NA; V gene: TRBV12-3/TRBV12-4; clone size: NA; CDR3 DNA: TGTGCCAGCAGTTTTAGCGGCTTCGGGGAGCTGTTTTTT; CDR3 protein: CASSFSGFGELFF
J gene: TRBJ2-7; D gene: TRBD2; V gene: TRBV15; clone size: NA; CDR3 DNA: TGTGCCACCAGCAGAGACTCGGCGGGAGCCTACGAGCAGTACTTC; CDR3 protein: CATSRDSAGAYEQYF
J gene: TRBJ2-3; D gene: TRBD2; V gene: TRBV28; clone size: NA; CDR3 DNA: TGTGCCAGCAGTTTGCCGGGCGGGGGATCAGATACGCAGTATTTT; CDR3 protein: CASSLPGGGSDTQYF
J gene: TRBJ2-5; D gene: TRBD2; V gene: TRBV10-3; clone size: few; CDR3 DNA: TGTGCCACCTCCCCCGGGACTAGCGGGAAAAACGGAGAGACCCAGTACTTC; CDR3 protein: CATSPGTSGKNGETQYF
J gene: TRBJ1-3; D gene: NA; V gene: TRBV27; clone size: NA; CDR3 DNA: TGTGCCAGCGGACGCCAGGGAGGCTCTGGAAACACCATATATTTT; CDR3 protein: CASGRQGGSGNTIYF
J gene: TRBJ1-4; D gene: NA; V gene: TRBV2; clone size: NA; CDR3 DNA: TGTGCCAGCACTCCGGAGATAGAAAAACTGTTTTTT; CDR3 protein: CASTPEIEKLFF
J gene: TRBJ1-1; D gene: NA; V gene: TRBV4-2; clone size: NA; CDR3 DNA: TGTGCCAGCAGCCGGGGAAAAGAGGGCACTGAAGCTTTCTTT; CDR3 protein: CASSRGKEGTEAFF
J gene: TRBJ2-7; D gene: TRBD1; V gene: TRBV19; clone size: NA; CDR3 DNA: TGTGCCAGTAGCCGACAGGGGTCCTACGAGCAGTACTTC; CDR3 protein: CASSRQGSYEQYF
J gene: TRBJ1-1; D gene: NA; V gene: TRBV6-5; clone size: NA; CDR3 DNA: TGTGCCAGCACCAAGGGGCAGGGGAACACTGAAGCTTTCTTT; CDR3 protein: CASTKGQGNTEAFF
J gene: TRBJ2-1; D gene: TRBD2; V gene: TRBV6-1; clone size: NA; CDR3 DNA: TGTGCCAGCAGTGAAGGGCTAGCGGGGAACAATGAGCAGTTCTTC; CDR3 protein: CASSEGLAGNNEQFF
J gene: TRBJ1-4; D gene: NA; V gene: TRBV29-1; clone size: NA; CDR3 DNA: TGCAGCGTTGAGACGGGTGAAAAACTGTTTTTT; CDR3 protein: CSVETGEKLFF
J gene: TRBJ2-1; D gene: TRBD2; V gene: TRBV24-1; clone size: NA; CDR3 DNA: TGTGCCACCAGTCACACTAGCGGGATGGCTGAGCAGTTCTTC; CDR3 protein: CATSHTSGMAEQFF
J gene: TRBJ2-5; D gene: NA; V gene: TRBV3-1/TRBV3-2; clone size: NA; CDR3 DNA: TGTGCCAGCAGCCAAGATTTTAGGACCCAGTACTTC; CDR3 protein: CASSQDFRTQYF
J gene: TRBJ2-3; D gene: TRBD2; V gene: TRBV29-1; clone size: NA; CDR3 DNA: TGCAGCGTGAGACTAGCGGCTAGCACAGATACGCAGTATTTT; CDR3 protein: CSVRLAASTDTQYF
J gene: TRBJ1-6; D gene: NA; V gene: TRBV28; clone size: NA; CDR3 DNA: TGTGCCAGCAGCCTTAATTCACCCCTCCACTTT; CDR3 protein: CASSLNSPLHF
J gene: TRBJ2-3; D gene: TRBD2; V gene: TRBV13; clone size: NA; CDR3 DNA: TGTGCCAGCAGCTCGTCTAGCGGGGGGGCCCGGTACGCAGATACGCAGTATTTT; CDR3 protein: CASSSSSGGARYADTQYF
J gene: TRBJ2-1; D gene: NA; V gene: TRBV6-5; clone size: once; CDR3 DNA: TGTGCCAGCAGTCCGCGACTGCAAACCTACAATGAGCAGTTCTTC; CDR3 protein: CASSPRLQTYNEQFF
J gene: TRBJ2-2; D gene: TRBD2; V gene: TRBV7-9; clone size: NA; CDR3 DNA: TGTGCCAGCAGCTCGGCTAGCGGGAGATCCGGGGAGCTGTTTTTT; CDR3 protein: CASSSASGRSGELFF
J gene: TRBJ2-7; D gene: TRBD1; V gene: TRBV10-1; clone size: NA; CDR3 DNA: TGCGCCAGCAGTGTCCCCGAAGCGGCAGGGGGCTCCTACGAGCAGTACTTC; CDR3 protein: CASSVPEAAGGSYEQYF
J gene: TRBJ1-2; D gene: TRBD1; V gene: TRBV5-4; clone size: NA; CDR3 DNA: TGTGCCAGCATGGGGACAGGGGGCCTCCTCTATGGCTACACCTTC; CDR3 protein: CASMGTGGLLYGYTF
J gene: TRBJ2-1; D gene: NA; V gene: TRBV11-2; clone size: NA; CDR3 DNA: TGTGCCAGCAGCTTAGCTCACGGGAGCTCCTACAATGAGCAGTTCTTC; CDR3 protein: CASSLAHGSSYNEQFF
J gene: TRBJ2-3; D gene: NA; V gene: TRBV11-1; clone size: NA; CDR3 DNA: TGTGCCAGCAGCTTAGGGCCCCTAGGCGATACGCAGTATTTT; CDR3 protein: CASSLGPLGDTQYF
J gene: TRBJ2-1; D gene: NA; V gene: TRBV5-6; clone size: NA; CDR3 DNA: TGTGCCAGCAGCTTAAATAGTATGTTTAATGAGCAGTTCTTC; CDR3 protein: CASSLNSMFNEQFF
J gene: TRBJ2-1; D gene: TRBD2; V gene: TRBV28; clone size: NA; CDR3 DNA: TGTGCCAGCCGCGGGACTAGCCCTTACAATGAGCAGTTCTTC; CDR3 protein: CASRGTSPYNEQFF
J gene: TRBJ2-7; D gene: TRBD1; V gene: TRBV5-6; clone size: NA; CDR3 DNA: TGTGCCAGCAGCCGGGGGACAGGGACGAACGAGCAGTACTTC; CDR3 protein: CASSRGTGTNEQYF
J gene: TRBJ2-3; D gene: TRBD2; V gene: TRBV6-4; clone size: NA; CDR3 DNA: TGTGCCAGCAGCCCTAGCGGGGCCAACACAGATACGCAGTATTTT; CDR3 protein: CASSPSGANTDTQYF
J gene: TRBJ1-1; D gene: NA; V gene: TRBV6-5; clone size: NA; CDR3 DNA: TGTGCCAGCAAGACAGAACCTTTTTCACAAGAAGCTTTCTTT; CDR3 protein: CASKTEPFSQEAFF
J gene: TRBJ2-1; D gene: TRBD2; V gene: TRBV6-5; clone size: NA; CDR3 DNA: TGTGCCAGCAGGACTAGCGGGGGGGACGAGCAGTTCTTC; CDR3 protein: CASRTSGGDEQFF
J gene: TRBJ2-7; D gene: NA; V gene: TRBV15; clone size: once; CDR3 DNA: TGTGCCACCAGCAGAGACTTAGGCAGGGTCAACGAGCAGTACTTC; CDR3 protein: CATSRDLGRVNEQYF
J gene: TRBJ1-3; D gene: NA; V gene: TRBV15; clone size: NA; CDR3 DNA: TGTGCCACCAGCAGGGAGTTCCTCTCTGGAAACACCATATATTTT; CDR3 protein: CATSREFLSGNTIYF
J gene: TRBJ1-4; D gene: NA; V gene: TRBV11-2; clone size: NA; CDR3 DNA: TGTGCCAGCAGCCGGGGGGGCCGCACTAATGAAAAACTGTTTTTT; CDR3 protein: CASSRGGRTNEKLFF